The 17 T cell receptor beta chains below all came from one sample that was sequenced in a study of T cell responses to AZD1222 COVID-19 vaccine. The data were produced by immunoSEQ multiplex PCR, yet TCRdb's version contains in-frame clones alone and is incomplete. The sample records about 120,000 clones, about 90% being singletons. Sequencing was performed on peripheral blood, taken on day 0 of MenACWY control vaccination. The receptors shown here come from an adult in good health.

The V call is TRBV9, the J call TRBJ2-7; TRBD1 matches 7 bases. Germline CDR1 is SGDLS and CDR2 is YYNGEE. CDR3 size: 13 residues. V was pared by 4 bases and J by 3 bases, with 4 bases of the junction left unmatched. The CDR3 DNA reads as TGTGCCAGCAGCCCTCGGACAGGCTACGAGCAGTACTTC. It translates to CASSPRTGYEQYF.

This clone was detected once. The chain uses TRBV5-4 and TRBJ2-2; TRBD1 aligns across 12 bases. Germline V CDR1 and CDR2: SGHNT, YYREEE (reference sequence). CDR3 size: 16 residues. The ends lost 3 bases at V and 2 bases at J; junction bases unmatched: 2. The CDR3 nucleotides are TGTGCCAGCAGCTGGGGACAGGGGGCCAACACCGGGGAGCTGTTTTTT. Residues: CASSWGQGANTGELFF. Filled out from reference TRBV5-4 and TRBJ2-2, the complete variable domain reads ETGVTQSPTHLIKTRGQQVTLRCSSQSGHNTVSWYQQALGQGPQFIFQYYREEENGRGNFPPRFSGLQFPNYSSELNVNALELDDSALYLCASSWGQGANTGELFFGEGSRLTVL.

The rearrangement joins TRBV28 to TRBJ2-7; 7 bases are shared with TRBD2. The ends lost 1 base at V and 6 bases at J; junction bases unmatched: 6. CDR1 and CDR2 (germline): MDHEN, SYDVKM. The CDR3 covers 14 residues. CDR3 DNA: TGTGCCAGCAGTTTATACGGGAGGTACGGCGAGCAGTACTTC. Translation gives CASSLYGRYGEQYF.

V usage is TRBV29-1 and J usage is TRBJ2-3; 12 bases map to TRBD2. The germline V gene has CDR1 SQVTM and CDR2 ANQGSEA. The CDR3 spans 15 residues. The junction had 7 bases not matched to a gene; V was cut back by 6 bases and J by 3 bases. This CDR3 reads CSVRPGLAGTDTQYF. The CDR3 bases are TGCAGCGTACGACCAGGACTAGCGGGGACAGATACGCAGTATTTT.

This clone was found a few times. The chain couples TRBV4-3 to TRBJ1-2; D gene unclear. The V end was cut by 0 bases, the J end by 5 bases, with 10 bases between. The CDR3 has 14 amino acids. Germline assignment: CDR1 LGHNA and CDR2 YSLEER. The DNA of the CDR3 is TGCGCCAGCAGCCAAGAAAGGGTTAGGTATGGCTACACCTTC. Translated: CASSQERVRYGYTF.

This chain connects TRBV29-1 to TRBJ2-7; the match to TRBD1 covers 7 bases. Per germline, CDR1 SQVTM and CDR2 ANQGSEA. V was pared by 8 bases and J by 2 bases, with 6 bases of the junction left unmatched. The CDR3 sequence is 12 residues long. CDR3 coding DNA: TGCAGCATCTCTACAGGGGCCTACGAGCAGTACTTC. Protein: CSISTGAYEQYF.

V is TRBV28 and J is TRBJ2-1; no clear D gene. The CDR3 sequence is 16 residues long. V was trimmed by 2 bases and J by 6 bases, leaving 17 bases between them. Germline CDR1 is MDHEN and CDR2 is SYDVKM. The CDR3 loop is CASSLVEQAGPNEQFF. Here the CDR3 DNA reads TGTGCCAGCAGTTTAGTCGAGCAGGCAGGCCCCAATGAGCAGTTCTTC.

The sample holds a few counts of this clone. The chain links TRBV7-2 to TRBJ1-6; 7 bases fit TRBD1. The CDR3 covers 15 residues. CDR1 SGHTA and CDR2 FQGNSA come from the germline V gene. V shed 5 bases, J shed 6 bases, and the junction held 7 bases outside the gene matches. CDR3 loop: CASSPRQGRNSPLHF. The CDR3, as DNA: TGTGCCAGCAGCCCGCGACAGGGCCGTAATTCACCCCTCCACTTT.

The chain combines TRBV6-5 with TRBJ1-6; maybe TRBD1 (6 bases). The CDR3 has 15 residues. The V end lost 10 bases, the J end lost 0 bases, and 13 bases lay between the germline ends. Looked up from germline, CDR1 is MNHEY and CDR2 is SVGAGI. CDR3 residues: CAKGGGLSYNSPLHF. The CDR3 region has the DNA TGTGCCAAGGGTGGGGGGCTCTCCTATAATTCACCCCTCCACTTT.

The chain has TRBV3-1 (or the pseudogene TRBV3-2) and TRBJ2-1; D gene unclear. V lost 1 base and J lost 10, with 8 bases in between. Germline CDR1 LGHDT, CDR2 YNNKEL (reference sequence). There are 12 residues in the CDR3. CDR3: CASSQVAEEQFF. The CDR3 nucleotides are TGTGCCAGCAGCCAAGTTGCTGAGGAGCAGTTCTTC.

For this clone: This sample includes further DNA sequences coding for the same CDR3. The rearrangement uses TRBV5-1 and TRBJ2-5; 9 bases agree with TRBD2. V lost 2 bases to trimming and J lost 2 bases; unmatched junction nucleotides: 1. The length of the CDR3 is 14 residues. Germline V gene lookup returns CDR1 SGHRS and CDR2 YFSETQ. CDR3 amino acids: CASSLAGGQETQYF. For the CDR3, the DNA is TGCGCCAGCAGCTTAGCGGGGGGACAAGAGACCCAGTACTTC.

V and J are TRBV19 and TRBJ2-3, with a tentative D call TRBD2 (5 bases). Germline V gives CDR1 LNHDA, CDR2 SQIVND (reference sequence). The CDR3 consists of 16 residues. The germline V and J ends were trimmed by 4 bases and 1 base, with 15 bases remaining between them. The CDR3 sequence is CASSSPGRTRTDTQYF. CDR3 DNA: TGTGCCAGTAGTAGCCCCGGACGGACTCGCACAGATACGCAGTATTTT.

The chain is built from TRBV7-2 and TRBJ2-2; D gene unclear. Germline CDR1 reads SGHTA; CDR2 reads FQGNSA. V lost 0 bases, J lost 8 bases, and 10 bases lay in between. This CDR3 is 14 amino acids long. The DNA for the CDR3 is TGTGCCAGCAGCTTAGCCGGCTTGGTGGGGGAGCTGTTTTTT. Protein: CASSLAGLVGELFF.

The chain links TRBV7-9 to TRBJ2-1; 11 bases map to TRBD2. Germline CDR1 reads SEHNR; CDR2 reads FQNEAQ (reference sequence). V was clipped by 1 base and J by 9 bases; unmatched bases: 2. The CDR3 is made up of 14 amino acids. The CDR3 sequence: CASSLELAGAEQFF. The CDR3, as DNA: TGTGCCAGCAGCTTAGAACTAGCGGGAGCTGAGCAGTTCTTC.

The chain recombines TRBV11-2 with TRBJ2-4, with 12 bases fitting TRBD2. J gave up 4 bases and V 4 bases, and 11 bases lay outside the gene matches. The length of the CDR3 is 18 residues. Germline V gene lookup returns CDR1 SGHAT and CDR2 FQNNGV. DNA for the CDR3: TGTGCCAGCAGCTCCAGATTTGCTACTAGCGGGGGGAAAAACATTCAGTACTTC. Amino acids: CASSSRFATSGGKNIQYF.

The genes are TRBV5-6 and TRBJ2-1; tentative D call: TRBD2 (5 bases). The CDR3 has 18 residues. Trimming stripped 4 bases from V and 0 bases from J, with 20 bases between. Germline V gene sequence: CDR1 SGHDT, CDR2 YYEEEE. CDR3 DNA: TGTGCCAGCAGCCCCCCAAACAATAAGGGAGACTCCTACAATGAGCAGTTCTTC. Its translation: CASSPPNNKGDSYNEQFF. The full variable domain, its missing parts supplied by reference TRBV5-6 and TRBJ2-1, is DAGVTQSPTHLIKTRGQQVTLRCSPKSGHDTVSWYQQALGQGPQFIFQYYEEEERQRGNFPDRFSGHQFPNYSSELNVNALLLGDSALYLCASSPPNNKGDSYNEQFFGPGTRLTVL.

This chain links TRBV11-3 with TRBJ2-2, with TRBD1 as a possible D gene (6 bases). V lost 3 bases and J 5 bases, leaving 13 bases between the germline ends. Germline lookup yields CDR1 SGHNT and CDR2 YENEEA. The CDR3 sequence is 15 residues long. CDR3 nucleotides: TGTGCCAGCAGCTTCAGAGGGGGAAGGACCGGGGAGCTGTTTTTT. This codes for CASSFRGGRTGELFF.